The rows below give T cell receptor beta chains drawn from one sample of a study of blood T cell repertoires in COVID-19. TCRdb's copy holds only in-frame clones and misses some; the assay was immunoSEQ multiplex PCR. The repertoire includes under 200,000 clones, roughly 80% of them detected once, and approximately 2% sits in the top ten. The material sequenced was peripheral blood. All receptors derive from a woman older than 75 with acute or convalescent COVID-19. CDR3s include the opening cysteine and the closing phenylalanine or tryptophan. The order of the fields is V gene, CDR3 length, J gene, D gene, CDR3 DNA, CDR3 protein. D genes are given only for firm matches.

TRBV6-2/TRBV6-3	14	TRBJ1-1	TRBD1	TGTGCCAGCAGTCGACCAGGGGGTGAGACTGAAGCTTTCTTT	CASSRPGGETEAFF
TRBV30	15	TRBJ1-2	TRBD1	TGTGCCTGGACTCCGGACAGGGGATTTTACTATGGCTACACCTTC	CAWTPDRGFYYGYTF
TRBV4-1	16	TRBJ2-7	TRBD1	TGCGCCAGCAGCCAAGGACGTCTCCGGGACAGCTACGAGCAGTACTTC	CASSQGRLRDSYEQYF
TRBV23-1	14	TRBJ2-1	TRBD1	TGCGCCAGATACCCGGGACAGGGTAGAAATGAGCAGTTCTTC	CARYPGQGRNEQFF
TRBV11-2	14	TRBJ2-7	TRBD1	TGTGCCAGCAGCCAGAAACAGGGGCTGACCGAGCAGTACTTC	CASSQKQGLTEQYF
TRBV10-1	14	TRBJ2-7	NA	TGCGCCAGCAGTGAGTCAGGGGCCTACTACGAGCAGTACTTC	CASSESGAYYEQYF
TRBV10-3	15	TRBJ2-1	TRBD2	TGTGCCATCAGTGAACCCGGGGGGACGAACAATGAGCAGTTCTTC	CAISEPGGTNNEQFF
TRBV5-4	16	TRBJ2-2	TRBD1	TGTGCCAGCAGCTCAACCAGACAGGGTCAAGGCGGGGAGCTGTTTTTT	CASSSTRQGQGGELFF
TRBV9	16	TRBJ1-6	NA	TGTGCCAGCAGCGTCAGGGCTCAGTTCAGGGATTCACCCCTCCACTTT	CASSVRAQFRDSPLHF
TRBV5-1	15	TRBJ2-2	TRBD1	TGCGCCAGCAGCTTGGCCCAGGGGGCAGCCGGGGAGCTGTTTTTT	CASSLAQGAAGELFF
TRBV12-3/TRBV12-4	13	TRBJ1-2	TRBD1	TGTGCCAGCAGGGACAGGAAAAACTATGGCTACACCTTC	CASRDRKNYGYTF
TRBV12-3/TRBV12-4	13	TRBJ2-5	NA	TGTGCCAGCAGTCCGGGGGTTCTGGAGACCCAGTACTTC	CASSPGVLETQYF